The 18 T cell receptor beta chains presented below share a single source sample, sequenced in a study of cytomegalovirus exposure and HLA in healthy donors. Use of 60 Vbeta and 13 Jbeta primers characterized the PCR. The data were produced by immunoSEQ multiplex PCR, yet TCRdb's version contains in-frame clones alone and is incomplete. The profile shows some 190,000 clones, over 70% of them singletons. Sample: PBMCs. These receptors all stem from a woman aged 18 to 35 in good health and CMV-seronegative.

The V call is TRBV6-5, the J call TRBJ1-2, with 8 nucleotides matching TRBD1. The trim removed 6 bases at V and 2 bases at J, leaving 8 bases unmatched. The CDR3 totals 15 residues. Germline assignment: CDR1 MNHEY and CDR2 SVGAGI. The CDR3 sequence: CASRLAGGPNYGYTF. The CDR3 nucleotides are TGTGCCAGCAGGCTCGCAGGGGGCCCGAACTATGGCTACACCTTC.

This sequence joins TRBV30 and TRBJ2-1, with 9 bases identical to TRBD2. The V and J ends lost 2 bases and 6 bases, in that order; junction bases with no gene match: 2. Germline lookup yields CDR1 GTSNPN and CDR2 SVGIG (reference sequence). The CDR3 has 13 amino acids. The CDR3 region is CAWSLAGVNEQFF. In DNA form, the CDR3 reads TGTGCCTGGAGTTTAGCGGGGGTCAATGAGCAGTTCTTC.

The V gene is TRBV5-1, the J gene TRBJ2-2; the D gene is possibly TRBD2 (5 bases). CDR1 and CDR2 (germline): SGHRS, YFSETQ. V shed 5 bases and J shed 4 bases, with 9 bases lying between them. The CDR3 spans 13 residues. The CDR3 bases are TGCGCCAGCAGGCGGGCCCTCACCGGGGAGCTGTTTTTT. Its protein product is CASRRALTGELFF.

V is TRBV27 and J is TRBJ2-3; perhaps TRBD2 as D (7 bases). The germline V gene encodes CDR1 MNHEY and CDR2 SMNVEV (reference sequence). Trimming pared 6 bases from V and 8 bases from J, leaving 15 bases between. This CDR3 has 13 amino acids. CDR3 bases: TGTGCCAGCAGGGGGCGCGGGGGCGCTACGCAGTATTTT. Amino acid sequence: CASRGRGGATQYF.

The chain has TRBV28 and TRBJ2-7, with D tentatively TRBD1 (5 bases). Trimming took 1 base from V and 0 from J, leaving 16 bases between them. Germline CDR1 reads MDHEN; CDR2 reads SYDVKM. The CDR3 totals 17 residues. This CDR3 is CASSLSGFRHSSYEQYF. Written as DNA, the CDR3 is TGTGCCAGCAGTTTATCAGGGTTCAGGCATAGCTCCTACGAGCAGTACTTC.

J is TRBJ1-1 and V is TRBV6-5; D not certain. Germline V gene sequence: CDR1 MNHEY, CDR2 SVGAGI. The CDR3 loop spans 14 amino acids. V was trimmed by 6 bases and J by 0 bases, leaving 11 bases between them. The CDR3 loop reads CASRRTGMNTEAFF. CDR3 coding DNA: TGTGCCAGCAGGCGAACCGGGATGAACACTGAAGCTTTCTTT.

The rearrangement links TRBV28 to TRBJ1-1; the D is unclear. From germline, CDR1 is MDHEN and CDR2 SYDVKM. The CDR3 is 16 residues long. V was trimmed by 6 bases and J by 2 bases, leaving 19 bases between them. Written as DNA, the CDR3 is TGTGCCAGCAGCATCCCTCGGATAGAGGGAAACACTGAAGCTTTCTTT. It is translated as CASSIPRIEGNTEAFF.

In nucleotides, the CDR3 is TGTGCCAGCAGTGCCTCCGGGACAACCACCTACGAGCAGTACTTC. The encoded protein is CASSASGTTTYEQYF. V usage is TRBV6-5 and J usage is TRBJ2-5; tentative D call: TRBD1 (6 bases). Matching the DNA end better, TRBJ2-7 makes the J call doubtful. CDR3 length: 15 amino acids. The germline V gene has CDR1 MNHEY and CDR2 SVGAGI.

This chain uses TRBV15 with TRBJ2-5, with D possibly being TRBD2 (6 bases). With 0 bases removed from V and 9 bases from J, the gap between germline ends came to 14 bases. The V gene's germline CDR1 is LNHNV and CDR2 YYDKDF (reference sequence). The CDR3 spans 14 residues. CDR3 sequence: CATSRDPFTGAQYF. DNA for the CDR3: TGTGCCACCAGCAGAGATCCGTTTACGGGGGCCCAGTACTTC.

The rearrangement uses TRBV19 and TRBJ2-1; D unresolved. CDR3 length: 11 amino acids. Germline V gene lookup returns CDR1 LNHDA and CDR2 SQIVND (reference sequence). The ends were cut back, 7 bases at V and 9 bases at J, with 10 bases in the middle. The CDR3 DNA reads as TGTGCCAGTACGTCTTCGAGTGAGCAGTTCTTC. Translation: CASTSSSEQFF.

The chain employs TRBV6-5 and TRBJ1-1, with D unclear. Trimming removed 3 bases from V and 7 bases from J, with 6 bases in between. Germline V gene lookup returns CDR1 MNHEY and CDR2 SVGAGI. This CDR3 has 11 residues. CDR3 sequence (DNA): TGTGCCAGCAGTTATAGCGGTGAAGCTTTCTTT. It yields the protein CASSYSGEAFF.

In its sample, this clone was seen a few times. V usage is TRBV7-9 and J usage is TRBJ1-6; 9 positions agree with TRBD1. The CDR3 loop spans 15 amino acids. The V and J ends lost 5 bases and 9 bases, in that order; junction bases with no gene match: 8. CDR1 is SEHNR, CDR2 FQNEAQ, per germline (reference sequence). CDR3 coding DNA: TGTGCCAGCAGCCGCCGGGACAGGGAGGCTTCACCCCTCCACTTT. It yields the protein CASSRRDREASPLHF.

This CDR3 reads CASSQDPSGANYEQYF. CDR3 coding DNA: TGCGCCAGCAGCCAAGATCCTAGCGGGGCGAACTACGAGCAGTACTTC. This sequence joins TRBV4-1 and TRBJ2-7, with TRBD2 matching 9 bases. V gave up 0 bases and J gave up 3 bases; unmatched junction bases: 6. The CDR3 contains 16 residues. Germline assignment: CDR1 MGHRA and CDR2 YSYEKL.

The chain combines TRBV2 with TRBJ1-1; 9 bases are shared with TRBD1. CDR3 length: 15 amino acids. Germline V lookup: CDR1 SNHLY, CDR2 FYNNEI. V lost 6 bases to trimming and J lost 0 bases; unmatched junction nucleotides: 5. CDR3 coding DNA: TGTGCCAGCAGCCCCGGGACAGGGATGAACACTGAAGCTTTCTTT. It codes for CASSPGTGMNTEAFF.

This rearrangement joins TRBV5-1 to TRBJ1-3; D is perhaps TRBD1 (5 bases). Germline V CDR1 and CDR2: SGHRS, YFSETQ. Trimming removed 2 bases at V and 0 bases at J, with 18 bases between. The CDR3 spans 18 residues. DNA for the CDR3: TGCGCCAGCAGCTTTGGAGGGTCAGGGATCCCCTCTGGAAACACCATATATTTT. Translating gives CASSFGGSGIPSGNTIYF.

The chain recombines TRBV28 with TRBJ2-1, with 10 bases matching TRBD2. Germline loops: CDR1 MDHEN, CDR2 SYDVKM. Losses at the gene ends were 3 bases for V and 7 bases for J; bases not matched to a gene: 9. The CDR3 consists of 16 residues. CDR3 sequence (DNA): TGTGCCAGCAGTTTCCAAAGCGGGAGGGCCGGAAATGAGCAGTTCTTC. This sequence encodes CASSFQSGRAGNEQFF.

The chain is built from TRBV18 and TRBJ1-4, with 7 bases fitting TRBD1. The CDR3 runs to 16 residues. Unmatched junction bases numbered 7, after V lost 1 base and J lost 5 bases. The germline gives CDR1 KGHSH, CDR2 LQKENI. CDR3 in DNA: TGTGCCAGCTCACCACTGGGGACAGCCAAAAATGAAAAACTGTTTTTT. Translated: CASSPLGTAKNEKLFF.

The chain links TRBV29-1 to TRBJ2-7, with D possibly TRBD2 on 5 matching bases. The CDR3 is 12 residues long. With 4 bases removed from V and 5 bases from J, the gap between germline ends came to 12 bases. Germline CDR1 SQVTM, CDR2 ANQGSEA. The CDR3 nucleotides read TGCAGCGTTGTCAGCGGCGATGACGAGCAGTACTTC. This gives the protein CSVVSGDDEQYF.